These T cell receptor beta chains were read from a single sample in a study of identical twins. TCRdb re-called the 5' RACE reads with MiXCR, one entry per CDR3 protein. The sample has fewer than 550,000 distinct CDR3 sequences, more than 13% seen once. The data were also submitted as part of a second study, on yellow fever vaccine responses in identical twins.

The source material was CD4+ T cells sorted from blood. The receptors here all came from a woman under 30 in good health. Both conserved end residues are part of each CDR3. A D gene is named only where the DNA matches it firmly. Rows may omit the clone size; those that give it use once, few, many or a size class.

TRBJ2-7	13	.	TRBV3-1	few	TGTGCCAGCAGCCAGGGTACAAATTACGAGCAGTACTTC	CASSQGTNYEQYF
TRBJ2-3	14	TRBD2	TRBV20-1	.	TGCAGTGCCAGCCCCGGACTAGCCACAGATACGCAGTATTTT	CSASPGLATDTQYF
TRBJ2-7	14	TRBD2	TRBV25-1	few	TGTGCCAGCAGTGAACCCGGACTAGCCTACGAGCAGTACTTC	CASSEPGLAYEQYF
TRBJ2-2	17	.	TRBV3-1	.	TGTGCCAGCAGCCAAGATCGGCAGCCATCGGGCACCGGGGAGCTGTTTTTT	CASSQDRQPSGTGELFF
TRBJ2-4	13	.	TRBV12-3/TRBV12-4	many	TGTGCCAGCAGTTTAGAAGAGGGATACATTCAGTACTTC	CASSLEEGYIQYF
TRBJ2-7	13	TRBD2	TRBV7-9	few	TGTGCCAGCAGCAGCGGGGCTTACTTCGAGCAGTACTTC	CASSSGAYFEQYF
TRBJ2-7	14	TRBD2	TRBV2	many	TGTGCCAGCAGAAACCCGGGACTAAGGAACGAGCAGTACTTC	CASRNPGLRNEQYF
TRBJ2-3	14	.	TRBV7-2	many	TGTGCCAGCAGCTTAGGGGCTGGGCCAGATACGCAGTATTTT	CASSLGAGPDTQYF
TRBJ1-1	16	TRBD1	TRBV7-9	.	TGTGCCAGCAGCCTCAGCCCACAGGGGAGATACACTGAAGCTTTCTTT	CASSLSPQGRYTEAFF
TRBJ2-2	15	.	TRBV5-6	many	TGTGCCAGTCGGAGCCGTGGATTTTTCACCGGGGAGCTGTTTTTT	CASRSRGFFTGELFF
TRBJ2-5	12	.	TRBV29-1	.	TGCAGCGTTGAGGTGGGAGAGGAGACCCAGTACTTC	CSVEVGEETQYF
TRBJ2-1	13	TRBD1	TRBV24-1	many	TGTGCCACCAGCTACAGGGGGCAGGATGAGCAGTTCTTC	CATSYRGQDEQFF
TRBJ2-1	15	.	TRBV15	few	TGTGCCACCAGGGAGGCGGCTAGTCTCCACAATGAGCAGTTCTTC	CATREAASLHNEQFF
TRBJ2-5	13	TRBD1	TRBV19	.	TGTGCCAGTAGCCGGGACAGGGTCCAGACCCAGTACTTC	CASSRDRVQTQYF
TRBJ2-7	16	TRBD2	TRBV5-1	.	TGCGCCAGCAGCTTGGCCACGGCGGGGGGATCCTACGAGCAGTACTTC	CASSLATAGGSYEQYF
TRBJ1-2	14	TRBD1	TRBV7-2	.	TGTGCCAGCAGCCCAGGGGGGTTTGACTATGGCTACACCTTC	CASSPGGFDYGYTF
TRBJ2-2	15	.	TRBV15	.	TGTGCCACCAGCAGAGAGGGCCGGAACACCGGGGAGCTGTTTTTT	CATSREGRNTGELFF
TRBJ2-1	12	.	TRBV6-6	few	TGTGCCAGCAGACCTATGCTCAATGAGCAGTTCTTC	CASRPMLNEQFF
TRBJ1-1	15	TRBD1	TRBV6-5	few	TGTGCCAGCAGTTCGGGACAGTTAGGTTTAACTGAAGCTTTCTTT	CASSSGQLGLTEAFF
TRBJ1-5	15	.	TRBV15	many	TGTGCCACCAGCAGAGATGGGGGGGGCAGTCAGCCCCAGCATTTT	CATSRDGGGSQPQHF
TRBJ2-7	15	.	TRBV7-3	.	TGTGCCAGCAGCTTAATTGAGCGAAGCTCCTACGAGCAGTACTTC	CASSLIERSSYEQYF
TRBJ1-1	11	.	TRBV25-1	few	TGTGCCAGCGTTCGTGATGCTGAAGCTTTCTTT	CASVRDAEAFF
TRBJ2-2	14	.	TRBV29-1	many	TGCAGCGGGCAGGGGCCGGGGATCGCGAGGGAGCTGTTTTTT	CSGQGPGIARELFF
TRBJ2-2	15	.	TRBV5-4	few	TGTGCCAGCAGCTCGGGCCCCACGTCGGTCGGGGAGCTGTTTTTT	CASSSGPTSVGELFF
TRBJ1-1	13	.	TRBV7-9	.	TGTGCCAGCTTAGGTGAGGGCTCGACTGAAGCTTTCTTT	CASLGEGSTEAFF
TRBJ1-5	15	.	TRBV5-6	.	TGTGCCAGCAGTCTTGGGGGGCGCGGGAATCAGCCCCAGCATTTT	CASSLGGRGNQPQHF
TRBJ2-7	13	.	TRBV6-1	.	TGTGCCAGCAATCGGGGTAGTTCCTACGAGCAGTACTTC	CASNRGSSYEQYF
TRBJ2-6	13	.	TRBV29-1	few	TGCAGCGTTGGCCACTCTGGGGCCAACGTCCTGACTTTC	CSVGHSGANVLTF
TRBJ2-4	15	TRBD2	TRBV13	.	TGTGCCAGCAGCCCTCGCGGGGGAGAGGGAAACATTCAGTACTTC	CASSPRGGEGNIQYF
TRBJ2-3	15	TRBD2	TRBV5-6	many	TGTGCCAGCAGCCCCGGGGGGGGGTACACAGATACGCAGTATTTT	CASSPGGGYTDTQYF
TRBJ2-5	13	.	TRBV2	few	TGTGCCAGCAGTGAAGACAGACAAGAGACCCAGTACTTC	CASSEDRQETQYF
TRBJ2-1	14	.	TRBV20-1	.	TGCAGTGCTCACGCTAGGACGGACTACAATGAGCAGTTCTTC	CSAHARTDYNEQFF
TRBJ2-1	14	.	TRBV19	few	TGTGCCAGTACCAAGCGACTCACCTACAATGAGCAGTTCTTC	CASTKRLTYNEQFF
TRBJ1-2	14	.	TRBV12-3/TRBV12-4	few	TGTGCCAGCAGGGGAACAGGGTGGTCGGATGGCTACACCTTC	CASRGTGWSDGYTF
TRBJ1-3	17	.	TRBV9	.	TGTGCCAGCAGCCCACGAAACTCCGGGGGTAGTGGAAACACCATATATTTT	CASSPRNSGGSGNTIYF
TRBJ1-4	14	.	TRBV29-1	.	TGCAGCGTTCTCAAGACCCCAACGGGGGAAAAACTGTTTTTT	CSVLKTPTGEKLFF
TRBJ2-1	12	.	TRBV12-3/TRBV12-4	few	TGTGCCAGCAGCTTTGGAAGTTTTGAGCAGTTCTTC	CASSFGSFEQFF
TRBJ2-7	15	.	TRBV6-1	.	TGTGCCAGCAGTATTACAGGGTTGGGTACCTACGAGCAGTACTTC	CASSITGLGTYEQYF
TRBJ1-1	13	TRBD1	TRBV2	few	TGTGCCAGTTTCCGGGACAGGGGACCTGAAGCTTTCTTT	CASFRDRGPEAFF
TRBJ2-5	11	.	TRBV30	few	TGTGCCTGGAGTGGAATGGAGACCCAGTACTTC	CAWSGMETQYF
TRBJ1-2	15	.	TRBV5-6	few	TGTGCCAGCAGCTTGGCCTGGGAGGCGAACTATGGCTACACCTTC	CASSLAWEANYGYTF
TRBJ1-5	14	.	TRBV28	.	TGTGCCAGCAGATACAGGTCCTTAGGTCAGCCCCAGCATTTT	CASRYRSLGQPQHF
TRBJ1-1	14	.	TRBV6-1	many	TGTGCCAGCAGCTCCTTTTCGGGGTACACTGAAGCTTTCTTT	CASSSFSGYTEAFF
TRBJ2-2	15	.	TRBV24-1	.	TGTGCCACCAGTGACGGGGTATGGGACACCGGGGAGCTGTTTTTT	CATSDGVWDTGELFF
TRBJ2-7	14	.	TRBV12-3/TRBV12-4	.	TGTGCCAGCAGTTTAAATAGCCGCTCCTACGAGCAGTACTTC	CASSLNSRSYEQYF
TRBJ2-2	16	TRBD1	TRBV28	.	TGTGCCAGCAGCTACCGACAGGGGATCAGTACCGGGGAGCTGTTTTTT	CASSYRQGISTGELFF
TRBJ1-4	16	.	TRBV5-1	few	TGCGCCAGCAGCTTTTCTTCAGGACAGTCTAATGAAAAACTGTTTTTT	CASSFSSGQSNEKLFF
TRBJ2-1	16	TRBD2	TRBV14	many	TGTGCCAGCAGCCGGTCTAGCGGGAGTATCAACAATGAGCAGTTCTTC	CASSRSSGSINNEQFF
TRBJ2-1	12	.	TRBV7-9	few	TGTGCCAGCAGCTTAGAAAATGGGGTCCCGTTCTTC	CASSLENGVPFF
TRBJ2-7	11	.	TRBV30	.	TGTGCCTGGAGTTCGGAACACGAGCAGTACTTC	CAWSSEHEQYF
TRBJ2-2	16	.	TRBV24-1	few	TGTGCCACCAGTGCCGGACGTAACAGACCTACCGGGGAGCTGTTTTTT	CATSAGRNRPTGELFF